These 2 T cell receptor beta chains originate from one sample sequenced in a study of Tregs in tolerant kidney transplant recipients. Repertoires were generated with immunoSEQ multiplex PCR, while TCRdb's copy carries only in-frame clones and drops some. Among 110,000 or so clones listed, roughly 92% were seen once. Sequencing used CD4+ T cells from blood. The source of these receptors is a human donor in good health.

V usage is TRBV5-1 and J usage is TRBJ2-1; D is possibly TRBD2 (6 bases). This CDR3 has 12 amino acids. Per the germline V gene, CDR1 is SGHRS and CDR2 is YFSETQ. V lost 2 bases, J lost 8 bases, and 8 bases lay in between. For the CDR3, the DNA is TGCGCCAGCAGCTTCCCGGGGGATGAGCAGTTCTTC. Amino acids: CASSFPGDEQFF.

The V gene is TRBV7-2, the J gene TRBJ1-2, with 8 bases that match TRBD1. The CDR3 contains 14 residues. In germline, CDR1 is SGHTA, CDR2 FQGNSA. The trim removed 1 base at V and 5 bases at J, leaving 3 bases unmatched. In DNA, the CDR3 is TGTGCCAGCAGCTTAGACAGGGGGAGATATGGCTACACCTTC. As protein: CASSLDRGRYGYTF.